This TCR beta chain derives from a study of blood T cell repertoires in COVID-19 (dated by TCRdb to 2020 to 2022). General notes on the study: The collaborator samples originated in the United States, Italy and Spain and spanned the acute and convalescent phases of COVID-19. The material from the prospective study consisted of cDNA or gDNA derived from T cells, B-cell-depleted T cells, or PBMCs. Subjects who had been exposed to COVID-19, were actively infected with it, or had recovered from it provided the deeply sampled blood TCRbeta repertoires that made up the dataset. The repertoires were released in a freely available public database intended as a resource for research on the immune response to SARS-CoV-2. The samples were drawn from two sources: the first 160 participants of the ongoing ImmuneRACE study, and 1,000 to 1,500 subjects contributed by 6 global collaborators. A de-identified subject ID, COVID-19 status, age in years and sex were almost always included in the sample metadata. Where available, HLA class I and class II types were taken from metadata supplied by the sample provider and were not determined by assay-based typing. Here is what the overall study found, with its caveats: The quantity of clinical and demographic metadata differed by source and by participant and was supplied without curation.

TCRbeta CDR3 regions were amplified from genomic DNA using the immunoSEQ Assay, a bias-controlled multiplex PCR. The authors processed their data as follows. The number of nucleated cells in each sample was estimated from the amplification of reference gene primers within the assay. Sequence reads were collapsed and filtered to measure the absolute abundance of every unique TCRbeta CDR3 rearrangement. For each sample, productive Simpson clonality was calculated as the square root of Simpson's diversity index across productive rearrangements. The source is immuneACCESS, and TCRdb retained only in-frame sequences with V and J called. Part of the clones is not carried over; for the studies checked, unresolved V genes explain less than half of this, and the remainder is unexplained. V, J and clone size derive from that table, while D and trimming were established from the DNA sequence. This sample has more than 250,000 clones in its table, and roughly 90% of those were observed once. The ten largest clones take up approximately 18% of the sample.

About this clone: Its binding antigen is unknown. Per-base qualities were not stored, and no clone one base away is much larger.

Enrolling through a virtual design, the prospective study's participants ranged in age from roughly 18 to 90 years and lived across around 25 United States geographic areas. To assign participants to cohorts, the prospective study relied on clinical history that participants themselves reported in a screening survey and a study questionnaire. ImmuneRACE Cohort 3 recovered participants were defined by two consecutive negative NP/OP PCR tests, healthcare professional clearance, or symptom resolution. In the prospective study, whole blood, serum and a nasopharyngeal or oropharyngeal swab were collected from each participant by mobile phlebotomists. Over a roughly 2-month period, participants in the prospective study had the option of providing additional blood draws and questionnaires. Before DNA extraction, prospective study blood samples were shipped either frozen or at room temperature. Deletion took 4 bases off V and 15 bases off J, with a span of 13 bases between the germline ends. From the cysteine up to the phenylalanine, the CDR3 has a length of 11 residues. Just CDR3 DNA is preserved here, 33 bases in frame from base 1. CDR1 and CDR2 are read off the germline V gene as MGHDK and SYGVNS.

Sequenced: PBMCs or T cells enriched from blood (not recorded which). The receptor was isolated from a woman in her twenties or thirties who had recovered from COVID-19. The rearranged segments are TRBV25-1 and TRBJ2-1; no D gene can be assigned with confidence. The CDR3 region has the sequence CASSGYTKWFF. The DNA reads as follows: TGTGCCAGCAGTGGATACACAAAATGGTTCTTC.